This T cell receptor beta chain came from a study of regulatory T cells in long-lasting Graves disease. Time point meaning: newly diagnosed GD, antithyroid drugs for less than 3 months. PBMC RNA was the source of the TCR library. For TCR beta, libraries came from iRepertoire HTBI primers and Arm-PCR of CDR3 regions. TCRdb reprocessed the multiplex PCR reads with MiXCR, giving one entry per CDR3 protein. The repertoire holds 410,000 or so distinct CDR3 sequences, with under 15% as singletons. This CDR3 spans 15 amino acids. Trimming pared 1 base from V and 14 bases from J, leaving 21 bases between. Germline CDR1 and CDR2: SGHTS and YDEGEE. The same specimen was also included in a second study, on T cells in Graves' hyperthyroidism and ophthalmopathy.

The starting material was peripheral blood mononuclear cells (PBMCs), obtained at new diagnosis, from a patient treated with antithyroid drugs. The source is a woman in her twenties or thirties with Graves disease. This sequence joins TRBV5-8 and TRBJ1-4, with D tentatively TRBD1 (5 bases). The chain's CDR3 is CASSLWDGDSQSLFF. In DNA, the CDR3 is TGTGCCAGCAGCTTGTGGGACGGCGATTCCCAATCGCTGTTTTTT.